Below, one T cell receptor beta chain is given with its context. Its antigen is still unknown. The PCR contained 60 Vbeta and 13 Jbeta primers. Here immunoSEQ multiplex PCR was the method, and the copy in TCRdb shows in-frame clones only, minus some. Here the sample spans around 180,000 clones, around 81% being singletons. This sample is drawn from a study of cytomegalovirus exposure and HLA in healthy donors. Notes on the study in general: With DRB1 most and HLA-C fewest, TCR association rates differed between HLA loci in a later analysis. Among immune exposure information, only CMV serostatus was available.

There are 10 residues in the CDR3. Sequencing used PBMCs. This chain joins TRBV21-1 and TRBJ1-2. TRBV21-1 is a listed pseudogene. The sequence was obtained from a woman aged 18-30 years in good health and CMV-seropositive. The CDR3 region is CASNSMGYTF. The CDR3 nucleotides are TGTGCCAGCAACTCGATGGGCTACACCTTC.